The 8 T cell receptor beta chains listed next were all sequenced from one sample in a study of blood T cell repertoires in COVID-19. Profiling relied on immunoSEQ multiplex PCR, and the TCRdb table lists in-frame clones only, not all of them. Among 100,000 to 150,000 clones listed, 85% to 90% were seen once. Material: peripheral blood. Every receptor here comes from an elderly woman with acute or convalescent COVID-19.

The V gene is TRBV4-2, the J gene TRBJ1-1; 9 bases line up with TRBD1. The CDR3 loop spans 15 amino acids. The germline CDR1 and CDR2 sequences are LGHNA and YNFKEQ. V lost 1 base to trimming and J lost 5 bases; unmatched junction nucleotides: 5. The CDR3 loop reads CASSQVTGQGTEAFF. The CDR3 DNA follows: TGTGCCAGCAGCCAAGTAACGGGACAGGGAACTGAAGCTTTCTTT.

V and J are TRBV20-1 and TRBJ2-7; D might be TRBD2 (5 bases). Germline CDR1 reads DFQATT; CDR2 reads SNEGSKA (reference sequence). The ends were cut back, 4 bases at V and 3 bases at J, with 7 bases in the middle. The CDR3 is 11 amino acids. The CDR3 sequence is CSANRGYEQYF. As DNA, the CDR3 is TGCAGTGCTAACCGGGGCTACGAGCAGTACTTC.

V is TRBV3-1 (or the pseudogene TRBV3-2) and J is TRBJ2-5; perhaps TRBD2 as D (6 bases). The CDR3 is 14 amino acids. Germline V gene sequence: CDR1 LGHDT, CDR2 YNNKEL (reference sequence). The V and J ends lost 4 bases and 7 bases respectively, with 16 bases between them. The CDR3 nucleotides read TGTGCCAGCAGCCGCCGCGCTAGCGAAGGGACCCAGTACTTC. This codes for CASSRRASEGTQYF.

This clone showed up just once. The gene calls are TRBV28 and TRBJ1-1, with a weak D call TRBD1 (5 bases). Trimming pared 7 bases from V and 4 bases from J, leaving 16 bases between. The germline V gene encodes CDR1 MDHEN and CDR2 SYDVKM. The CDR3 contains 14 residues. CDR3 sequence: CASTMRGGGTEAFF. The CDR3 DNA follows: TGTGCCAGCACCATGAGGGGCGGGGGCACTGAAGCTTTCTTT.

The V and J genes are TRBV5-4 and TRBJ2-7, with no clear D. The CDR3 is made up of 15 amino acids. V was clipped by 3 bases and J by 2 bases, with 15 bases between them. Germline V gives CDR1 SGHNT, CDR2 YYREEE (reference sequence). CDR3 DNA sequence: TGTGCCAGCAGCTCCCTAGACCGGATCCCCTACGAGCAGTACTTC. Its protein is CASSSLDRIPYEQYF. The whole variable domain, filled in from reference TRBV5-4 and TRBJ2-7, reads ETGVTQSPTHLIKTRGQQVTLRCSSQSGHNTVSWYQQALGQGPQFIFQYYREEENGRGNFPPRFSGLQFPNYSSELNVNALELDDSALYLCASSSLDRIPYEQYFGPGTRLTVT.

The chain recombines TRBV10-3 with TRBJ1-3; D unresolved. The V and J ends lost 7 bases and 6 bases respectively, with 10 bases between them. The CDR3 is made up of 12 amino acids. Per germline, CDR1 ENHRY and CDR2 SYGVKD. CDR3 coding DNA: TGTGCCATCACCGGACTTGAAAACACCATATATTTT. Amino acids: CAITGLENTIYF.

The chain combines TRBV9 with TRBJ1-1; D may be TRBD1 (5 bases). CDR1 SGDLS and CDR2 YYNGEE come from the germline V gene. Trimming took 0 bases from V and 9 from J, leaving 9 bases between them. The CDR3 is 12 residues long. The CDR3 is CASSVAEDKAFF. As DNA, the CDR3 is TGTGCCAGCAGCGTAGCCGAGGACAAAGCTTTCTTT. The entire variable domain, with the rest obtained from reference TRBV9 and TRBJ1-1, is as follows: DSGVTQTPKHLITATGQRVTLRCSPRSGDLSVYWYQQSLDQGLQFLIQYYNGEERAKGNILERFSAQQFPDLHSELNLSSLELGDSALYFCASSVAEDKAFFGQGTRLTVV.

The V call is TRBV5-3, the J call TRBJ2-2; 13 bases line up with TRBD2. TRBV5-3 is noted as an ORF with a role that remains uncertain. There are 17 residues in the CDR3. The trim removed 9 bases at V and 6 bases at J, leaving 14 bases unmatched. This CDR3 reads CANPLAGGLRKAGELFF. In DNA form, the CDR3 reads TGTGCCAACCCACTAGCGGGGGGGCTCCGTAAGGCCGGGGAGCTGTTTTTT.